The 7 T cell receptor beta chains presented below share a single source sample, sequenced in a study of blood T cell repertoires in COVID-19. Assay used: immunoSEQ multiplex PCR; TCRdb lists only in-frame clones, some missing. Here the sample spans roughly 190,000 clones, 70% to 80% being singletons. The sequenced material came from peripheral blood. The receptors come from a woman aged 50 to 65 with active or convalescent COVID-19.

This rearrangement joins TRBV7-9 to TRBJ2-5; D not resolved. This CDR3 region has 13 residues. The V and J ends lost 1 base and 7 bases respectively, with 10 bases between them. Germline CDR1 and CDR2: SEHNR and FQNEAQ (reference sequence). The CDR3 protein is CASSLEVRGTQYF. The CDR3 DNA is TGTGCCAGCAGCTTAGAAGTGAGAGGGACCCAGTACTTC.

This sequence joins TRBV6-2 or TRBV6-3 and TRBJ2-5; D not certain. CDR1 MNHEY and CDR2 SVGEGT come from the germline V gene. V dropped 0 bases and J dropped 5 bases, with 10 bases sitting between them. The CDR3 is 14 residues long. CDR3 loop: CASSYSSTSETQYF. In nucleotides, the CDR3 is TGTGCCAGCAGTTACTCGAGTACTTCGGAGACCCAGTACTTC.

This chain links TRBV30 with TRBJ2-1; TRBD2 agrees at 10 bases. Germline lookup yields CDR1 GTSNPN and CDR2 SVGIG (reference sequence). V shed 5 bases, J shed 0 bases, and the junction held 4 bases outside the gene matches. This CDR3 spans 15 amino acids. The CDR3 DNA sequence: TGTGCCTGGTTCGAGCGGGGGGGCTCCTACAATGAGCAGTTCTTC. Encoded protein: CAWFERGGSYNEQFF.

This chain joins TRBV19 and TRBJ1-1; no clear D gene. The CDR3 is made up of 15 amino acids. Trimming took 4 bases from V and 0 from J, leaving 12 bases between them. Germline V lookup: CDR1 LNHDA, CDR2 SQIVND (reference sequence). The CDR3 nucleotides are TGTGCCAGTAGTAAGTTGGGCCAGATGAACACTGAAGCTTTCTTT. It specifies CASSKLGQMNTEAFF.

The rearrangement uses TRBV24-1 and TRBJ2-7; TRBD2 might be the D (5 bases). The CDR3 spans 15 residues. The ends were cut back, 6 bases at V and 3 bases at J, with 17 bases in the middle. CDR1 is KGHDR and CDR2 is SFDVKD in the germline V gene. CDR3 DNA: TGTGCCACCAGTCTAGGAGGTTCGGGTGGCTACGAGCAGTACTTC. It codes for CATSLGGSGGYEQYF.

This clone came up once. This chain joins TRBV30 and TRBJ2-4, with TRBD1 identical over 9 bases. The germline V gene encodes CDR1 GTSNPN and CDR2 SVGIG (reference sequence). The CDR3 totals 16 residues. Trimming removed 2 bases from V and 4 bases from J; junction bases left unmatched: 9. The CDR3 coding sequence is TGTGCCTGGAGTCCCTACACCGGGACAGGGAAAAACATTCAGTACTTC. Protein: CAWSPYTGTGKNIQYF.

The chain uses TRBV28 and TRBJ2-7; tentative D call: TRBD2 (6 bases). Trimming stripped 6 bases from V and 1 base from J, with 16 bases between. CDR1 MDHEN and CDR2 SYDVKM come from the germline V gene. This CDR3 spans 15 amino acids. The CDR3: CASRASASPSYEQYF. DNA of the CDR3: TGTGCCAGCAGGGCTAGCGCGTCTCCTTCCTACGAGCAGTACTTC.